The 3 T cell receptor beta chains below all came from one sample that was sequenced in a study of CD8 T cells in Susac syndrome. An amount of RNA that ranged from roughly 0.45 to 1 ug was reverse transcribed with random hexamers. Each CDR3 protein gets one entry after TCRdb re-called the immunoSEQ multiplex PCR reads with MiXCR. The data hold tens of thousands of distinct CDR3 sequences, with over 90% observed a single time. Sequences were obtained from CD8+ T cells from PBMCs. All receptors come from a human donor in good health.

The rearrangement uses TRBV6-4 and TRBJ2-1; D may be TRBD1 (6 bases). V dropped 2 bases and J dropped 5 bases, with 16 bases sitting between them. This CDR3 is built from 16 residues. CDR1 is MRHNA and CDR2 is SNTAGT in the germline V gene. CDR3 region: CASSDKGITGNNEQFF. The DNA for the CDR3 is TGTGCCAGCAGTGACAAGGGCATCACAGGGAACAATGAGCAGTTCTTC.

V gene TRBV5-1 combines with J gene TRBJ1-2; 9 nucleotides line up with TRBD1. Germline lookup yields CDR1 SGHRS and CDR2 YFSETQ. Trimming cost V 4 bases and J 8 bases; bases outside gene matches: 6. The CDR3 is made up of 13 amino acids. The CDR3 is CASSTGTGKGYTF. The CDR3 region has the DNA TGCGCCAGCAGCACCGGGACAGGGAAAGGCTACACCTTC. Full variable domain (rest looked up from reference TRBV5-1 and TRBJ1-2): KAGVTQTPRYLIKTRGQQVTLSCSPISGHRSVSWYQQTPGQGLQFLFEYFSETQRNKGNFPGRFSGRQFSNSRSEMNVSTLELGDSALYLCASSTGTGKGYTFGSGTRLTVV.

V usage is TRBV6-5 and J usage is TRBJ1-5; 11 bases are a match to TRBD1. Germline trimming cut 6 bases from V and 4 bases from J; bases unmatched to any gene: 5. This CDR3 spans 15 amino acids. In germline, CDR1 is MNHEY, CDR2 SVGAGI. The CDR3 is CASSHGTGGNQPQHF. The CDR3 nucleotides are TGTGCCAGCAGCCACGGGACAGGGGGAAATCAGCCCCAGCATTTT.